These 26 T cell receptor beta chains share one sample of origin, sequenced in a study of identical twins. TCRdb fed the 5' RACE reads into MiXCR, producing one record per CDR3 protein. The sample shows under 1 million distinct CDR3 sequences, 9% to 15% of them seen only once. The same specimen was also included in a second study, on yellow fever vaccine responses in identical twins.

Sequenced material: PBMCs. The receptors here all came from a woman aged 18-35 years in good health.

This clonotype was seen a handful of times. V gene TRBV2 combines with J gene TRBJ1-5; no clear D. Trimming left V 2 bases short and J 6 bases short, with 11 bases between. Germline lookup yields CDR1 SNHLY and CDR2 FYNNEI. The CDR3 spans 14 residues. The CDR3 loop reads CASSEWLEGQPQHF. CDR3 DNA: TGTGCCAGCAGTGAATGGTTGGAGGGTCAGCCCCAGCATTTT.

The V and J genes are TRBV20-1 and TRBJ2-7, with D possibly TRBD1 on 7 matching bases. Germline V gives CDR1 DFQATT, CDR2 SNEGSKA (reference sequence). The length of the CDR3 is 15 residues. Trimming pared 1 base from V and 2 bases from J, leaving 15 bases between. The CDR3 loop reads CSARAPRGATYEQYF. The CDR3 nucleotides are TGCAGTGCTAGAGCTCCCAGGGGGGCGACCTACGAGCAGTACTTC.

This clonotype occurred many times. The chain carries TRBV3-1 and TRBJ2-1; 12 bases are a match to TRBD2. Germline values: CDR1 LGHDT, CDR2 YNNKEL (reference sequence). J was trimmed by 5 bases and V by 4 bases; bases with no gene match: 3. The length of the CDR3 is 15 residues. The CDR3 protein is CASSLGTSGHNEQFF. The CDR3 coding sequence is TGTGCCAGCAGCCTCGGGACTAGCGGGCACAATGAGCAGTTCTTC.

Only a few counts were recorded for this clonotype. This rearrangement joins TRBV9 to TRBJ1-2; D is undetermined. The V and J ends lost 0 bases and 8 bases respectively, with 17 bases between them. The length of the CDR3 is 15 residues. Germline CDR1 reads SGDLS; CDR2 reads YYNGEE. CDR3 sequence reads: CASSVDQAPLNGYTF. Written as DNA, the CDR3 is TGTGCCAGCAGCGTAGACCAGGCCCCCCTAAACGGCTACACCTTC.

This clonotype was counted a few times. The genes are TRBV7-8 and TRBJ2-3; D is possibly TRBD1 (5 bases). The V gene lost 4 bases and the J gene lost 6 bases, with 11 bases spanning the gap. The CDR3 runs 13 residues. Germline assignment: CDR1 SGHVS and CDR2 FQNEAQ. The CDR3 DNA follows: TGTGCCAGCAGCTCACGGGCAGGGGATACGCAGTATTTT. Translated, it gives CASSSRAGDTQYF.

This clonotype was picked up many times. This chain links TRBV4-1 with TRBJ2-1; TRBD2 matches 12 bases. V shed 5 bases, J shed 5 bases, and the junction held 4 bases outside the gene matches. Germline V CDR1 and CDR2: MGHRA, YSYEKL. The CDR3 covers 15 residues. CDR3 loop: CASSAGLAGHNEQFF. In nucleotides, the CDR3 is TGCGCCAGCAGCGCCGGACTAGCGGGACACAATGAGCAGTTCTTC.

The chain carries TRBV4-1 and TRBJ1-6; unclear D gene. V lost 1 base, J lost 5 bases, and 9 bases lay in between. Germline V gene lookup returns CDR1 MGHRA and CDR2 YSYEKL. CDR3 length: 15 residues. CDR3 loop: CASSQAGQNNSPLHF. CDR3 nucleotides: TGCGCCAGCAGCCAAGCTGGTCAGAATAATTCACCCCTCCACTTT.

The chain recombines TRBV5-1 with TRBJ2-3; D call uncertain. The CDR3 runs 14 residues. With 4 bases removed from V and 0 bases from J, the gap between germline ends came to 9 bases. CDR1 is SGHRS, CDR2 YFSETQ, per germline. CDR3 loop: CASSTPLSTDTQYF. The CDR3 DNA is TGCGCCAGCAGCACACCTCTGAGCACAGATACGCAGTATTTT. The complete variable domain, with remaining parts taken from reference TRBV5-1 and TRBJ2-3, reads KAGVTQTPRYLIKTRGQQVTLSCSPISGHRSVSWYQQTPGQGLQFLFEYFSETQRNKGNFPGRFSGRQFSNSRSEMNVSTLELGDSALYLCASSTPLSTDTQYFGPGTRLTVL.

This chain joins TRBV2 and TRBJ1-1; D may be TRBD1 (6 bases). This CDR3 contains 11 residues. Germline V gene data show CDR1 as SNHLY and CDR2 as FYNNEI. With 7 bases removed from V and 8 bases from J, the gap between germline ends came to 11 bases. The DNA for the CDR3 is TGTGCCAGCAATATAGGGGGAGAAGCTTTCTTT. It encodes CASNIGGEAFF.

This clonotype was detected many times. The chain links TRBV20-1 to TRBJ1-3, with 7 bases fitting TRBD1. J lost 4 bases, V lost 3 bases, and 3 bases had no gene match. The CDR3 contains 13 residues. Germline values: CDR1 DFQATT, CDR2 SNEGSKA (reference sequence). The CDR3 sequence is CSASRQGGNTIYF. In DNA form, the CDR3 reads TGCAGTGCTAGTCGACAGGGAGGAAACACCATATATTTT.

This clonotype has at least ten counts. This chain uses TRBV2 with TRBJ1-1; 7 positions match TRBD1. Germline CDR1 reads SNHLY; CDR2 reads FYNNEI. The CDR3 covers 16 residues. J was trimmed by 4 bases and V by 3 bases; bases with no gene match: 11. CDR3 nucleotides: TGTGCCAGCAGTGAGGGATTTCAGGGGGTGGTCACTGAAGCTTTCTTT. Its protein product is CASSEGFQGVVTEAFF.

In its sample, this clonotype was seen many times. This rearrangement joins TRBV5-1 to TRBJ2-5, with 9 bases identical to TRBD2. With V trimmed by 7 bases and J by 5 bases, 15 bases remained unmatched. Looked up from germline, CDR1 is SGHRS and CDR2 is YFSETQ. The CDR3 is 16 residues long. Here the CDR3 reads CASRQATSGSYETQYF. The CDR3 DNA sequence: TGCGCCAGCCGCCAGGCGACTAGCGGTTCGTATGAGACCCAGTACTTC.

This clonotype was picked up a small number of times. V is TRBV5-1 and J is TRBJ2-5; D perhaps matches TRBD2 (5 bases). Germline loops: CDR1 SGHRS, CDR2 YFSETQ. The CDR3 is made up of 14 amino acids. Trimming removed 2 bases from V and 1 base from J, with 9 bases in between. The CDR3 sequence: CASSLAVTQETQYF. CDR3 in DNA: TGCGCCAGCAGCTTAGCGGTTACCCAAGAGACCCAGTACTTC.

This clonotype was observed many times. The chain has TRBV20-1 and TRBJ2-3; the match to TRBD2 covers 11 bases. Germline CDR1 reads DFQATT; CDR2 reads SNEGSKA (reference sequence). Trimming took 5 bases from V and 0 from J; bases not matched to a gene: 1. This CDR3 has 14 residues. The CDR3 loop reads CSALAGGSTDTQYF. The CDR3 nucleotides are TGCAGTGCTTTAGCGGGGGGGAGCACAGATACGCAGTATTTT.

This clonotype was seen repeatedly, ten times or more. The J gene is TRBJ1-1, the V gene TRBV4-1, with a weak D call TRBD1 (6 bases). Between the trimmed V and J ends, which lost 6 bases and 0 bases, there was a span of 11 bases. CDR3 length equals 14 residues. Germline V gives CDR1 MGHRA, CDR2 YSYEKL. This CDR3 reads CASSFRGLNTEAFF. The DNA of the CDR3 is TGCGCCAGCAGTTTCAGGGGCTTGAACACTGAAGCTTTCTTT.

There are a few counts of this clonotype. This chain uses TRBV20-1 with TRBJ2-3; the match to TRBD2 covers 15 bases. Germline loops: CDR1 DFQATT, CDR2 SNEGSKA (reference sequence). The V segment lost 6 bases and the J segment 2 bases; nucleotides outside the gene matches: 6. This CDR3 has 16 residues. CDR3 region: CSANGLAGGPTDTQYF. Written as DNA, the CDR3 is TGCAGTGCGAACGGACTAGCGGGAGGGCCCACAGATACGCAGTATTTT.

The CDR3 reads CASNAWAGGNNEQFF. CDR3 bases: TGTGCCAGCAATGCCTGGGCGGGAGGGAACAATGAGCAGTTCTTC. The gene calls are TRBV12-3 or TRBV12-4 and TRBJ2-1; 9 bases are shared with TRBD2. Trimming at V came to 7 bases and at J to 5 bases, leaving 9 bases not matched to a gene. CDR3 size: 15 residues.

There are a few counts of this clonotype. The chain couples TRBV20-1 to TRBJ2-2; 13 bases are a match to TRBD2. CDR1 and CDR2 from the germline V gene are DFQATT and SNEGSKA (reference sequence). V trimming: 5 bases; J trimming: 3 bases; junction bases outside the gene matches: 3. The CDR3 covers 15 residues. The CDR3 DNA sequence: TGCAGTGCTTCCGGACTAGCGGGGGACACCGGGGAGCTGTTTTTT. It is translated as CSASGLAGDTGELFF.

This clonotype was seen many times. This rearrangement joins TRBV27 to TRBJ2-1; TRBD2 is a possible D gene (7 bases). This CDR3 is built from 16 residues. V lost 3 bases to trimming and J lost 7 bases, with 19 bases between them. Germline V lookup: CDR1 MNHEY, CDR2 SMNVEV (reference sequence). CDR3 nucleotide sequence: TGTGCCAGCAGTTTTAGGGGGGGGACATTTATTAATGAGCAGTTCTTC. Translating it yields CASSFRGGTFINEQFF.

This clonotype was seen a handful of times. V is TRBV7-8 and J is TRBJ2-2; possibly TRBD2 for D (6 bases). Trimming took off 1 base at V and 7 bases at J, with 13 bases between the two ends. There are 15 residues in the CDR3. Germline-derived CDR1 and CDR2 are SGHVS and FQNEAQ. The CDR3 sequence: CASSLGAGSGGELFF. CDR3 nucleotides: TGTGCCAGCAGCTTAGGCGCGGGGTCTGGCGGGGAGCTGTTTTTT.

The chain has TRBV7-9 and TRBJ1-4; 8 bases agree with TRBD1. Trimming at V came to 5 bases and at J to 7 bases, leaving 6 bases not matched to a gene. The germline V gene has CDR1 SEHNR and CDR2 FQNEAQ (reference sequence). The CDR3 has 14 residues. The DNA for the CDR3 is TGTGCCAGCAGCGTACAGGGGGGTGGTGAAAAACTGTTTTTT. It specifies CASSVQGGGEKLFF.

This clonotype showed up just a few times. The chain is built from TRBV10-3 and TRBJ2-1; D is ambiguous. The CDR3 is made up of 14 amino acids. Trimming removed 7 bases at V and 1 base at J, with 11 bases between. Germline CDR1 ENHRY, CDR2 SYGVKD. The CDR3: CAITRTESYNEQFF. CDR3 sequence (DNA): TGTGCCATCACCCGGACGGAGTCCTACAATGAGCAGTTCTTC.

CDR3 sequence (DNA): TGTGCCAGCAGTTGGGCAGGTGGTTACACTGAAGCTTTCTTT. It is translated as CASSWAGGYTEAFF. J is TRBJ1-1 and V is TRBV6-5; D gene uncertain. V dropped 4 bases and J dropped 3 bases, with 12 bases sitting between them. CDR3 size: 14 residues. From germline, CDR1 is MNHEY and CDR2 SVGAGI.

This clonotype was seen a few times. This chain uses TRBV24-1 with TRBJ1-1; 8 bases line up with TRBD1. The CDR3 contains 13 residues. Germline V CDR1 and CDR2: KGHDR, SFDVKD. V gave up 8 bases and J gave up 1 base; unmatched junction bases: 2. The CDR3 sequence is CATKDRENTEAFF. The CDR3 bases are TGTGCCACCAAGGACAGGGAGAACACTGAAGCTTTCTTT.

This clonotype has more than one count but fewer than ten. Here the CDR3 DNA reads TGTGCCAGCTTGACGGGGATGAACACTGAAGCTTTCTTT. It codes for CASLTGMNTEAFF. The V gene is TRBV10-3, the J gene TRBJ1-1; D gene unclear. Germline CDR1 is ENHRY and CDR2 is SYGVKD. Trimming stripped 10 bases from V and 0 bases from J, with 12 bases between. This CDR3 contains 13 residues.

This clonotype was counted only a few times. This chain joins TRBV14 and TRBJ2-4; D gene unclear. The CDR3 runs 13 residues. Per the germline V gene, CDR1 is SGHDN and CDR2 is FVKESK. V gave up 4 bases and J gave up 6 bases, with 10 bases separating them. This chain's CDR3 is CASSPTQPNIQYF. As DNA, the CDR3 is TGTGCCAGCAGCCCAACCCAGCCAAACATTCAGTACTTC.